This T cell receptor beta chain was sequenced during a study of blood T cell repertoires in COVID-19. The CDR3 has 12 residues. V lost 4 bases and J 5 bases, leaving 9 bases between the germline ends. The germline V gene encodes CDR1 LNHDA and CDR2 SQIVND (reference sequence). As processed by the authors: Counts of nucleated cells, estimated from reference gene primer amplification, were obtained. The protocol was immunoSEQ multiplex PCR, while the TCRdb copy is restricted to in-frame clones and leaves out a portion. That table furnishes V, J and clone size, whereas the DNA furnished D and trimming. Of 70,000 to 85,000 clones listed, roughly 78% are singletons.

Source material: peripheral blood. The receptor comes from a man aged 60-69 years with acute or convalescent COVID-19. The chain links TRBV19 to TRBJ2-7; D is ambiguous. CDR3 residues: CASSTNTNEQYF. The CDR3 DNA is TGTGCCAGTAGTACTAACACTAACGAGCAGTACTTC.